This T cell receptor (beta chain) came from a study of blood T cell repertoires in COVID-19 (dated by TCRdb to 2018 to 2020). At the level of the whole study: The collaborator samples originated in the United States, Italy and Spain and spanned the acute and convalescent phases of COVID-19. The material from the prospective study consisted of cDNA or gDNA derived from T cells, B-cell-depleted T cells, or PBMCs. Subjects who had been exposed to COVID-19, were actively infected with it, or had recovered from it provided the deeply sampled blood TCRbeta repertoires that made up the dataset. The repertoires were released in a freely available public database meant as a resource for research on the immune response to SARS-CoV-2. Samples were obtained from the ongoing ImmuneRACE study (first 160 participants) and from 1,254 subjects provided by 6 global collaborators. Sample metadata almost always included a de-identified subject ID, COVID-19 status, age in years and sex. Where available, HLA class I and class II types were taken from metadata supplied by the sample provider and were not determined by assay-based typing. Study-level results and caveats: Clinical and demographic metadata were provided uncurated, with the amount varying by source and participant.

The V end gives up 5 bases and the J end 6 bases, leaving 13 bases in the junction not matched to a gene. Via the germline V gene, CDR1 is KGHSH and CDR2 LQKENI. From its cysteine to its phenylalanine, the CDR3 spans 16 amino acids. Only the CDR3 DNA stays, 48 bases, in frame from base 1. Concerning this clone: Its antigen remains unidentified. Base qualities are not provided; no much larger clone lies one nucleotide away.

TCRbeta CDR3 regions were amplified from genomic DNA by means of the immunoSEQ Assay, a bias-controlled multiplex PCR. The original methods were these. Within the assay, amplification of reference gene primers was used to estimate how many nucleated cells each sample contained. Sequence reads were collapsed and filtered to measure the absolute abundance of every unique TCRbeta CDR3 rearrangement. For each sample, productive Simpson clonality was calculated as the square root of Simpson's diversity index over productive rearrangements. TCRdb obtained this table from immuneACCESS and retained in-frame rearrangements with V and J assigned. These tables miss some clones; where compared with another copy, unresolved V genes account for less than half of the shortfall, and the remainder is unexplained. Clone size and V and J calls were adopted from that table, with D and trimming inferred from the DNA. The sample table contains just over 200,000 clones; only one count was recorded for less than 85% of them. The ten biggest clones cover 5.5% to 7% of the sample.

Collaborating institutions collected whole blood in K2EDTA tubes following their own protocols. For TCRbeta analysis, collaborators shipped samples as frozen whole blood, isolated PBMCs, or DNA extracted from either of those sample types. The chain is assembled from TRBV18 and TRBJ1-1, and TRBD1 matches 9 of the central bases. The TCR comes from a woman between 65 and 79 years old with acute or convalescent COVID-19. Sequenced sample: peripheral blood. The DNA reads as follows: TGTGCCAGCTCAACTGGTCCGGGACAGGGAATCTCTGAAGCTTTCTTT. The translation is CASSTGPGQGISEAFF.